Here is one TCR beta chain with its context. Its target is not known. The sample is drawn from a study of cytomegalovirus exposure and HLA in healthy donors. Study-wide results and limits: Some TCR beta chains (164 of them) were listed as cytomegalovirus-associated.

The CDR3 runs 15 residues. CDR1 is MNHEY, CDR2 SVGAGI, per germline. The V gene end was trimmed by 6 bases and the J gene end by 1 base; junction bases not matched to a gene: 6. Clones were read by immunoSEQ multiplex PCR, and TCRdb kept only the in-frame ones, dropping some. The profile shows roughly 240,000 clones, around 87% of them singletons. The rearrangement joins TRBV6-5 to TRBJ1-5; 7 bases line up with TRBD1. Sequencing used PBMCs. This TCR was sampled from a man younger than 30 in good health and CMV-seronegative. The DNA of the CDR3 is TGTGCCAGCAGGGATACAGGGGTAAGCAATCAGCCCCAGCATTTT. Translated: CASRDTGVSNQPQHF.